The text below deals with one T cell receptor beta chain. The data were obtained in a study of blood T cell repertoires in COVID-19. Overall study context: There were acute and convalescent COVID-19 samples, and they came from the United States, Italy and Spain. From T cells, B-cell-depleted T cells, or PBMCs came the material, which was cDNA or gDNA.

Authors' processing steps: Researchers report that nucleated cell counts were estimated from reference gene primer amplification. Data came from immunoSEQ multiplex PCR; TCRdb stores just in-frame clones and leaves some out. V, J and clone size were drawn from that table, and D and trimming were deduced from the DNA. The repertoire holds roughly 70,000 clones, roughly 91% seen once, with over 25% in the top ten. V was clipped by 1 base and J by 4 bases, with 10 bases between them. This CDR3 region has 14 residues. Germline V CDR1 and CDR2: SEHNR, FQNEAQ (reference sequence). The sequenced sample was peripheral blood. The clonotype was recovered from a woman aged 80 or older with active or convalescent COVID-19. The V call is TRBV7-9, the J call TRBJ1-1; no firm D call. CDR3 residues: CASSLGSAGTEAFF. As DNA, the CDR3 is TGTGCCAGCAGCTTAGGGTCAGCGGGCACTGAAGCTTTCTTT.